These T cell receptor beta chains were read from a single sample in a study of T-cell reconstitution after alpha-beta-depleted transplantation in children. TCRdb analysed the PCR reads with MiXCR anew, one entry per CDR3 protein. The sample contains approximately 240,000 distinct CDR3 sequences, roughly a tenth of which appear only once. Specimen: PBMCs, collected before TCRalphabeta/CD19-depleted stem cell transplant. These receptors all come from a child under two years old with acute myeloid leukemia, due to receive a stem cell transplant. CDR3s include the opening cysteine and the closing phenylalanine or tryptophan. The D gene is left open where the match is weak. The size field is filled for only some rows; it gives once, few, many or a size class.

V,J,size,D,CDR3,DNA
TRBV7-8,TRBJ1-5,many,NA,CASSFAGTSNQPQHF,TGTGCCAGCAGCTTTGCTGGCACTAGCAATCAGCCCCAGCATTTT
TRBV28,TRBJ1-2,NA,TRBD1,CASSIPQGAGYGYTF,TGTGCCAGCAGTATACCACAGGGGGCGGGCTATGGCTACACCTTC
TRBV25-1,TRBJ2-7,many,TRBD1,CASSESDRGDYEQYF,TGTGCCAGCAGTGAATCGGACAGGGGTGACTACGAGCAGTACTTC
TRBV4-2,TRBJ2-1,many,TRBD1,CASSPGTGRLNEQFF,TGTGCCAGCAGCCCAGGGACAGGGAGATTAAATGAGCAGTTCTTC
TRBV5-4,TRBJ2-1,NA,NA,CASSFWGRGDEQFF,TGTGCCAGCAGCTTTTGGGGGAGAGGCGATGAGCAGTTCTTC
TRBV6-5,TRBJ2-3,many,NA,CASSDSDRDTQYF,TGTGCCAGCAGTGACTCGGATAGAGATACGCAGTATTTT
TRBV20-1,TRBJ2-3,many,TRBD2,CSASRSGRLDTQYF,TGCAGTGCTAGTCGGAGCGGGAGGCTCGATACGCAGTATTTT
TRBV3-1,TRBJ2-3,many,NA,CASSQVRDTQYF,TGTGCCAGCAGCCAAGTCCGGGATACGCAGTATTTT
TRBV11-2,TRBJ2-2,many,TRBD2,CASSLDGLAGAGGELFF,TGTGCCAGCAGCTTAGATGGCCTAGCGGGAGCGGGCGGGGAGCTGTTTTTT
TRBV5-1,TRBJ2-6,many,NA,CASSEPGANVLTF,TGCGCCAGTTCAGAACCCGGGGCCAACGTCCTGACTTTC
TRBV7-3,TRBJ1-4,few,NA,CASRLDGVDRHTNEKLFF,TGTGCCAGCAGACTAGACGGAGTGGACCGGCATACTAATGAAAAACTGTTTTTT
TRBV4-1,TRBJ2-7,NA,TRBD1,CASSRSGVAGGVWYEQYF,TGCGCCAGCAGCCGCTCTGGGGTGGCAGGGGGTGTCTGGTACGAGCAGTACTTC
TRBV28,TRBJ2-1,many,TRBD2,CASSYPSGRDEQFF,TGTGCCAGCAGTTACCCTAGCGGGAGAGATGAGCAGTTCTTC
TRBV6-5,TRBJ1-2,NA,NA,CASSYSTTGANYGYPF,TGTGCCAGCAGTTACTCGACGACGGGGGCTAACTATGGCTACCCCTTC
TRBV18,TRBJ2-5,many,TRBD1,CASSFGQDQETQYF,TGTGCCAGCTCATTCGGACAGGACCAAGAGACCCAGTACTTC
TRBV30,TRBJ2-3,few,NA,CAWSVLAGTDTQYF,TGTGCCTGGAGTGTACTAGCCGGCACAGATACGCAGTATTTT
TRBV7-2,TRBJ2-3,NA,NA,CASSGVGGLNTDTQYF,TGTGCCAGCAGCGGAGTGGGGGGGCTGAACACAGATACGCAGTATTTT
TRBV5-1,TRBJ1-2,many,NA,CASSLYLTSYGYTF,TGCGCCAGCAGCTTATACCTCACAAGCTATGGCTACACCTTC
TRBV29-1,TRBJ1-2,many,NA,CSVEDPGNSGYTF,TGCAGCGTTGAAGATCCGGGTAACAGTGGCTACACCTTC
TRBV20-1,TRBJ2-2,many,NA,CSARVSGARAGELFF,TGCAGTGCTAGAGTTAGCGGAGCTAGGGCCGGGGAGCTGTTTTTT
TRBV20-1,TRBJ2-3,many,NA,CSARVASSTDTQYF,TGCAGTGCTAGAGTAGCCAGTAGCACAGATACGCAGTATTTT
TRBV5-1,TRBJ2-2,many,TRBD2,CASSLSLAENTGELFF,TGCGCCAGCAGCTTGTCTCTAGCGGAGAACACCGGGGAGCTGTTTTTT
TRBV20-1,TRBJ2-3,many,TRBD2,CSARGLAGAPDTQYF,TGCAGTGCTAGAGGACTAGCGGGAGCCCCAGATACGCAGTATTTT
TRBV28,TRBJ2-1,many,TRBD1,CASSRQGVYEQFF,TGTGCCAGCAGTCGACAGGGGGTCTATGAGCAGTTCTTC
TRBV25-1,TRBJ2-3,many,TRBD2,CASSDLSGRAEGTDTQYF,TGTGCCAGCAGTGACCTTAGCGGGAGGGCTGAGGGGACAGATACGCAGTATTTT
TRBV28,TRBJ2-1,few,NA,CASSLGGGNYNEQFF,TGTGCCAGCAGTCTCGGGGGAGGTAACTACAATGAGCAGTTCTTC
TRBV6-5,TRBJ2-7,many,TRBD2,CASSYNPQGGVQYF,TGTGCCAGCAGTTATAACCCCCAGGGAGGGGTGCAGTACTTC
TRBV13,TRBJ2-3,many,NA,CASSSSDRWADTQYF,TGTGCCAGCAGCTCAAGCGACAGGTGGGCAGATACGCAGTATTTT
TRBV9,TRBJ2-1,few,TRBD2,CASSSTGVPSGGVDEQFF,TGTGCCAGCAGCTCGACAGGGGTGCCTAGCGGGGGGGTAGATGAGCAGTTCTTC
TRBV5-1,TRBJ1-2,many,NA,CASSLVPTRGYTF,TGCGCCAGCAGCTTGGTCCCTACGCGGGGCTACACCTTC
TRBV28,TRBJ1-2,many,NA,CASSSLAANNGYTF,TGTGCCAGCAGTTCCCTGGCAGCAAACAATGGCTACACCTTC
TRBV18,TRBJ1-1,NA,TRBD1,CASSPTGSGKKNTEAFF,TGTGCCAGCTCACCGACAGGGTCAGGGAAGAAGAACACTGAAGCTTTCTTT
TRBV5-4,TRBJ1-1,many,NA,CASSLYSDEAFF,TGTGCCAGCAGCTTGTATTCGGACGAAGCTTTCTTT
TRBV14,TRBJ2-7,many,NA,CASSQEWSSATGEQYF,TGTGCCAGCAGCCAAGAATGGTCTAGCGCCACAGGCGAGCAGTACTTC
TRBV4-1,TRBJ2-3,many,TRBD1,CASSTSPQGAEVLYTQYF,TGCGCCAGCAGCACCAGTCCACAGGGGGCCGAAGTTTTATATACGCAGTATTTT
TRBV7-8,TRBJ2-7,many,NA,CASRIKNEQYF,TGTGCCAGCAGGATCAAGAACGAGCAGTACTTC
TRBV5-5,TRBJ2-6,many,NA,CASSLRGSGANVLTF,TGTGCCAGCAGCTTGCGAGGGTCCGGGGCCAACGTCCTGACTTTC
TRBV2,TRBJ1-2,many,NA,CASSGKGLDGYTF,TGTGCCAGCAGTGGTAAGGGTCTTGATGGCTACACCTTC
TRBV24-1,TRBJ2-7,many,TRBD1,CATSDLRGQRYF,TGTGCCACCAGTGATTTGAGGGGACAGCGGTACTTC
TRBV12-3/TRBV12-4,TRBJ2-1,many,NA,CASSLGGARSYNEQFF,TGTGCCAGCAGTTTAGGGGGTGCCCGCTCCTACAATGAGCAGTTCTTC
TRBV24-1,TRBJ2-3,many,NA,CATSDLTPGTDTQYF,TGTGCCACCAGTGATTTGACCCCCGGGACAGATACGCAGTATTTT
TRBV4-2,TRBJ2-2,many,NA,CASSQVWNTGELFF,TGTGCCAGCAGCCAAGTTTGGAACACCGGGGAGCTGTTTTTT
TRBV29-1,TRBJ1-1,few,NA,CSVENRANTEAFF,TGCAGCGTTGAAAACAGGGCAAACACTGAAGCTTTCTTT
TRBV7-2,TRBJ1-2,NA,NA,CASSPRAQSSYGYTF,TGTGCCAGCAGCCCCCGGGCCCAATCCTCCTATGGCTACACCTTC
TRBV7-2,TRBJ1-1,many,NA,CASSIQGNTEAFF,TGTGCCAGCAGCATACAGGGGAACACTGAAGCTTTCTTT
TRBV7-2,TRBJ2-1,NA,NA,CASSPRLAARPYNEQFF,TGTGCCAGCAGCCCCCGCCTAGCCGCTAGGCCCTACAATGAGCAGTTCTTC
TRBV5-1,TRBJ2-1,many,NA,CASSVRRAGGSYNEQFF,TGCGCCAGCAGCGTTCGACGAGCGGGTGGCTCCTACAATGAGCAGTTCTTC
TRBV5-1,TRBJ2-5,many,TRBD2,CASSTAGEETQYF,TGTGCCAGCAGCACTGCGGGAGAGGAGACCCAGTACTTC
TRBV19,TRBJ1-2,few,NA,CATRRMGNYGYTF,TGTGCCACCAGACGGATGGGGAACTATGGCTACACCTTC
TRBV20-1,TRBJ2-5,many,TRBD2,CSAPGLAGGPRETQYF,TGCAGTGCCCCGGGACTAGCGGGAGGGCCAAGAGAGACCCAGTACTTC
TRBV29-1,TRBJ2-1,many,NA,CSVERGQGNEQFF,TGCAGCGTTGAAAGAGGGCAGGGGAACGAGCAGTTCTTC
TRBV20-1,TRBJ2-1,few,TRBD2,CSGQREYNEQFF,TGCAGTGGCCAGCGGGAATACAATGAGCAGTTCTTC
TRBV6-5,TRBJ2-7,many,NA,CASSYGLGGYEQYF,TGTGCCAGCAGTTACGGGTTGGGGGGATACGAGCAGTACTTC
TRBV6-1,TRBJ2-7,many,TRBD1,CASRDQGVSYEQYF,TGTGCCAGCAGAGATCAGGGGGTTAGCTACGAGCAGTACTTC
TRBV20-1,TRBJ2-3,many,NA,CSALNRDGTDTQYF,TGCAGTGCCTTAAACAGGGACGGCACAGATACGCAGTATTTT
TRBV29-1,TRBJ2-1,few,TRBD1,CSVGWPQGGSDEQFF,TGCAGCGTTGGTTGGCCTCAAGGGGGCTCGGATGAGCAGTTCTTC
TRBV20-1,TRBJ2-7,many,TRBD2,CSAGLAGGSYEQYF,TGCAGTGCTGGACTAGCGGGAGGCTCCTACGAGCAGTACTTC
TRBV29-1,TRBJ1-6,many,NA,CSVGQGRNSPLHF,TGCAGCGTTGGGCAGGGTCGTAATTCACCCCTCCACTTT
TRBV18,TRBJ2-5,many,NA,CASSPLYQETQYF,TGTGCCAGCTCACCACTGTACCAAGAGACCCAGTACTTC
TRBV10-3,TRBJ1-1,few,NA,CAISAGTTEAFF,TGTGCCATCAGCGCAGGGACTACTGAAGCTTTCTTT